This T cell receptor (beta chain) was identified during a study of T cells in localized non-small cell lung cancer. Study results and limitations: The study detected a median roughly 61 of the top 100 tumor clones in adjacent lung. Heterogeneity stays possible, as sequencing covered only one tumor region. It was uninvolved adjacent lung that showed the highest T cell clonality, exceeding tumor. Greater blood T cell density accompanied longer overall survival.

Comments on this clone: Its target is not known.

Data came from immunoSEQ multiplex PCR; TCRdb stores just in-frame clones and leaves some out. There are tens of thousands of clones in the sample; roughly 89% occur only once, and more than 14% lies in the top ten. Germline values: CDR1 SGDLS, CDR2 YYNGEE. The CDR3 is 17 residues long. Trimming removed 2 bases from V and 0 bases from J, with 12 bases in between. The genes are TRBV9 and TRBJ1-6; possible D gene TRBD1, 5 bases. The specimen was peripheral blood, collected before any cancer treatment. The receptor was isolated from a man between 35 and 75 years old with stage I squamous cell lung carcinoma. CDR3 bases: TGTGCCAGCAGCGTGTCGGGGCAGAGCTCCTATAATTCACCCCTCCACTTT. Protein: CASSVSGQSSYNSPLHF. The full variable domain, rest sourced from reference TRBV9 and TRBJ1-6, is DSGVTQTPKHLITATGQRVTLRCSPRSGDLSVYWYQQSLDQGLQFLIQYYNGEERAKGNILERFSAQQFPDLHSELNLSSLELGDSALYFCASSVSGQSSYNSPLHFGNGTRLTVT.